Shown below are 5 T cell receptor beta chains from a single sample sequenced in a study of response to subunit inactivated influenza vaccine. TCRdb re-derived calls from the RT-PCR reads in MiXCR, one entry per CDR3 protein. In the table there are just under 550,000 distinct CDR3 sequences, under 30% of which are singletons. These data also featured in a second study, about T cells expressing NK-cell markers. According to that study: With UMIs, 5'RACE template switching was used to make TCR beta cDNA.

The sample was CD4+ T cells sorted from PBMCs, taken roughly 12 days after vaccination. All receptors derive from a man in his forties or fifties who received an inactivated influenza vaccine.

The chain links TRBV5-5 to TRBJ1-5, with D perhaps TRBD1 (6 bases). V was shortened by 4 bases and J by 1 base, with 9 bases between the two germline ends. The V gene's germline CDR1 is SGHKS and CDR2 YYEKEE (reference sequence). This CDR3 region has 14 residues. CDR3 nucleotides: TGTGCCAGCAGCAGGACAGCGAGCAATCAGCCCCAGCATTTT. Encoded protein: CASSRTASNQPQHF. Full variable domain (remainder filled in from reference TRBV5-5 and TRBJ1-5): DAGVTQSPTHLIKTRGQQVTLRCSPISGHKSVSWYQQVLGQGPQFIFQYYEKEERGRGNFPDRFSARQFPNYSSELNVNALLLGDSALYLCASSRTASNQPQHFGDGTRLSIL.

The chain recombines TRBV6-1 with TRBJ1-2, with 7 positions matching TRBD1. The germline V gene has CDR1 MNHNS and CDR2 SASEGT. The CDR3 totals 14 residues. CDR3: CGSSATGANYGYTF. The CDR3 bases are TGTGGTTCATCAGCAACAGGGGCTAACTATGGCTACACCTTC.

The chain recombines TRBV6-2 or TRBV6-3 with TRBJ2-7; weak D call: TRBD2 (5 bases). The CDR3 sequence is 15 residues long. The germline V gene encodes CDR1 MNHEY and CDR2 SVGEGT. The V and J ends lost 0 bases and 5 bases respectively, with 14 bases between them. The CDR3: CASSYSILERNEQYF. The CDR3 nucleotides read TGTGCCAGCAGTTACTCGATACTAGAACGAAACGAGCAGTACTTC.

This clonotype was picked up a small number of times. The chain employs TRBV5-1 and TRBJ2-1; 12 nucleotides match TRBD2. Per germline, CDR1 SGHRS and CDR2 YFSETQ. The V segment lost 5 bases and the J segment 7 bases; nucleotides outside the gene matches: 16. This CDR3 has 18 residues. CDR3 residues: CASRRASGGANLGNEQFF. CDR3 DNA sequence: TGCGCCAGCAGAAGGGCTAGCGGGGGGGCTAACCTCGGGAATGAGCAGTTCTTC.

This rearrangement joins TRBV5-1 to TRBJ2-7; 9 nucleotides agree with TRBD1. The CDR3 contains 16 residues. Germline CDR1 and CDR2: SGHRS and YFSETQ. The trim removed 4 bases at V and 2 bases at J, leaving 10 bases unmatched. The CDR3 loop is CASSPTYRGRPYEQYF. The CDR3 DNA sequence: TGCGCCAGCAGCCCAACCTACAGGGGGCGACCCTACGAGCAGTACTTC. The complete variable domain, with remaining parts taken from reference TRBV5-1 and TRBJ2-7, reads KAGVTQTPRYLIKTRGQQVTLSCSPISGHRSVSWYQQTPGQGLQFLFEYFSETQRNKGNFPGRFSGRQFSNSRSEMNVSTLELGDSALYLCASSPTYRGRPYEQYFGPGTRLTVT.